These T cell receptor beta chains were read from a single sample in a study of T cell responses to AZD1222 COVID-19 vaccine. Profiling relied on immunoSEQ multiplex PCR, and the TCRdb table lists in-frame clones only, not all of them. The table records about 120,000 clones, 90% of them present only once. The material was peripheral blood, obtained 28 days after the second dose of the MenACWY control vaccine. The receptors originated from an adult who received the MenACWY meningococcal vaccine as a control. Both conserved end residues are part of each CDR3. Fields, in order: CDR3 protein, CDR3 DNA, V gene, D gene, clone size, J gene. The D gene is left open where the match is weak. Not all rows give a size; the values are once, few, many and, for expanded clones, a class.

cdr3_aa: CASSIVFRDRGSDGTEAFF
cdr3_nt: TGTGCCAGTAGTATTGTGTTCCGGGACAGGGGGAGTGATGGCACTGAAGCTTTCTTT
v_call: TRBV19
d_call: TRBD1
clone_size: -
j_call: TRBJ1-1

cdr3_aa: CASSPGTASYNEQFF
cdr3_nt: TGTGCCAGCAGCCCCGGGACAGCCTCCTACAATGAGCAGTTCTTC
v_call: TRBV7-6
d_call: TRBD1
clone_size: once
j_call: TRBJ2-1

cdr3_aa: CASSLGSGQETQYF
cdr3_nt: TGTGCCAGCAGCTTAGGATCAGGCCAAGAGACCCAGTACTTC
v_call: TRBV7-7
d_call: -
clone_size: -
j_call: TRBJ2-5

cdr3_aa: CASSQDRLAGYNEQFF
cdr3_nt: TGCGCCAGCAGCCAAGACCGACTAGCGGGGTACAATGAGCAGTTCTTC
v_call: TRBV4-3
d_call: TRBD2
clone_size: -
j_call: TRBJ2-1

cdr3_aa: CASSFTGNYGYTF
cdr3_nt: TGTGCCAGCAGCTTTACTGGTAACTATGGCTACACCTTC
v_call: TRBV7-9
d_call: -
clone_size: few
j_call: TRBJ1-2

cdr3_aa: CASSLGGTNEKLFF
cdr3_nt: TGCGCCAGCAGCTTAGGGGGGACTAATGAAAAACTGTTTTTT
v_call: TRBV5-1
d_call: -
clone_size: -
j_call: TRBJ1-4

cdr3_aa: CASSSSGRASYEQYF
cdr3_nt: TGTGCCAGCAGCTCCAGCGGGAGGGCGTCATACGAGCAGTACTTC
v_call: TRBV5-4
d_call: TRBD2
clone_size: once
j_call: TRBJ2-7

cdr3_aa: CASSLQGALNQPQHF
cdr3_nt: TGTGCCAGCAGCTTGCAGGGGGCACTCAATCAGCCCCAGCATTTT
v_call: TRBV5-4
d_call: TRBD1
clone_size: -
j_call: TRBJ1-5

cdr3_aa: CASSEYPGTQYF
cdr3_nt: TGCGCCAGCAGTGAGTACCCCGGGACCCAGTACTTC
v_call: TRBV10-2
d_call: -
clone_size: -
j_call: TRBJ2-5

cdr3_aa: CASSRVVAVNNEQFF
cdr3_nt: TGTGCCAGCAGCCGAGTGGTAGCGGTAAACAATGAGCAGTTCTTC
v_call: TRBV7-9
d_call: -
clone_size: -
j_call: TRBJ2-1

cdr3_aa: CASSQDRGSGPDTQYF
cdr3_nt: TGTGCCAGCAGCCAAGATCGGGGGAGTGGGCCAGATACGCAGTATTTT
v_call: TRBV4-2
d_call: -
clone_size: few
j_call: TRBJ2-3

cdr3_aa: CASRTSGGPPADTQYF
cdr3_nt: TGTGCCAGCAGGACTAGCGGGGGACCCCCCGCAGATACGCAGTATTTT
v_call: TRBV2
d_call: TRBD2
clone_size: -
j_call: TRBJ2-3

cdr3_aa: CASSINNYNEQFF
cdr3_nt: TGTGCCAGTAGTATTAACAACTACAATGAGCAGTTCTTC
v_call: TRBV19
d_call: -
clone_size: -
j_call: TRBJ2-1

cdr3_aa: CASSLLRAHTGELFF
cdr3_nt: TGTGCCAGCAGCTTATTAAGGGCTCACACCGGGGAGCTGTTTTTT
v_call: TRBV7-2
d_call: -
clone_size: -
j_call: TRBJ2-2

cdr3_aa: CAISESPVGGTQPQHF
cdr3_nt: TGTGCCATCAGTGAGTCCCCGGTAGGGGGCACTCAGCCCCAGCATTTT
v_call: TRBV10-3
d_call: TRBD1
clone_size: once
j_call: TRBJ1-5

cdr3_aa: CASSSGQNTGELFF
cdr3_nt: TGTGCCAGCAGCTCGGGACAGAACACCGGGGAGCTGTTTTTT
v_call: TRBV7-9
d_call: -
clone_size: -
j_call: TRBJ2-2

cdr3_aa: CAISESGTVTEAFF
cdr3_nt: TGTGCCATCAGTGAGTCGGGGACAGTCACTGAAGCTTTCTTT
v_call: TRBV10-3
d_call: TRBD1
clone_size: -
j_call: TRBJ1-1

cdr3_aa: CASSLASGNYNEQFF
cdr3_nt: TGTGCCAGCAGCTTAGCGTCGGGAAACTACAATGAGCAGTTCTTC
v_call: TRBV7-8
d_call: -
clone_size: -
j_call: TRBJ2-1

cdr3_aa: CASSLRTRVGGEQYF
cdr3_nt: TGTGCCAGCAGTTTACGGACGCGGGTAGGGGGGGAGCAGTACTTC
v_call: TRBV28
d_call: -
clone_size: -
j_call: TRBJ2-7

cdr3_aa: CASKSTGLANTIYF
cdr3_nt: TGTGCCAGCAAGAGTACAGGGTTGGCTAACACCATATATTTT
v_call: TRBV7-3
d_call: -
clone_size: -
j_call: TRBJ1-3

cdr3_aa: CASSYLGQINSPLHF
cdr3_nt: TGTGCCAGCAGTTACCTGGGACAGATTAATTCACCCCTCCACTTT
v_call: TRBV6-5
d_call: TRBD1
clone_size: -
j_call: TRBJ1-6

cdr3_aa: CASGAGSNYGYTF
cdr3_nt: TGTGCCAGTGGGGCCGGTAGTAACTATGGCTACACCTTC
v_call: TRBV6-6
d_call: -
clone_size: once
j_call: TRBJ1-2

cdr3_aa: CASSFDRGTEAFF
cdr3_nt: TGTGCCAGCAGCTTCGACAGGGGCACTGAAGCTTTCTTT
v_call: TRBV11-1
d_call: TRBD1
clone_size: -
j_call: TRBJ1-1

cdr3_aa: CASSEAWGSGNTIYF
cdr3_nt: TGTGCCAGCAGTGAAGCTTGGGGGTCTGGAAACACCATATATTTT
v_call: TRBV6-1
d_call: -
clone_size: -
j_call: TRBJ1-3

cdr3_aa: CASSRDRAGNTIYF
cdr3_nt: TGTGCCAGCAGCCGTGACAGGGCTGGAAACACCATATATTTT
v_call: TRBV5-4
d_call: TRBD1
clone_size: -
j_call: TRBJ1-3

cdr3_aa: CASSIQGGTGNTIYF
cdr3_nt: TGTGCCAGCAGCATACAGGGAGGAACTGGAAACACCATATATTTT
v_call: TRBV7-8
d_call: -
clone_size: -
j_call: TRBJ1-3

cdr3_aa: CASSYSKLTSYNEQFF
cdr3_nt: TGTGCCAGCAGTTACTCGAAGTTAACCTCCTACAATGAGCAGTTCTTC
v_call: TRBV6-5
d_call: -
clone_size: -
j_call: TRBJ2-1

cdr3_aa: CASSPQSAGATGELFF
cdr3_nt: TGTGCCAGCAGCCCTCAATCGGCGGGGGCCACCGGGGAGCTGTTTTTT
v_call: TRBV7-6
d_call: -
clone_size: -
j_call: TRBJ2-2

cdr3_aa: CASSPRTGRNTGELFF
cdr3_nt: TGTGCCAGCAGCCCCCGGACAGGGCGGAACACCGGGGAGCTGTTTTTT
v_call: TRBV11-3
d_call: TRBD1
clone_size: -
j_call: TRBJ2-2

cdr3_aa: CSVGRQLNEAFF
cdr3_nt: TGCAGCGTGGGGCGACAGTTAAATGAAGCTTTCTTT
v_call: TRBV29-1
d_call: -
clone_size: -
j_call: TRBJ1-1

cdr3_aa: CASSIGTVQPQHF
cdr3_nt: TGTGCCAGTAGTATTGGGACAGTTCAGCCCCAGCATTTT
v_call: TRBV19
d_call: TRBD1
clone_size: -
j_call: TRBJ1-5

cdr3_aa: CASSETEAHYEQYF
cdr3_nt: TGTGCCAGCAGTGAAACAGAGGCCCACTACGAGCAGTACTTC
v_call: TRBV2
d_call: -
clone_size: -
j_call: TRBJ2-7

cdr3_aa: CASSNKIAGGLGPGELFF
cdr3_nt: TGCGCCAGCAGCAACAAGATAGCGGGGGGCCTCGGGCCCGGGGAGCTGTTTTTT
v_call: TRBV4-3
d_call: TRBD2
clone_size: -
j_call: TRBJ2-2

cdr3_aa: CASSLSGSLAYEQYF
cdr3_nt: TGTGCCAGCAGCCTTAGCGGGAGTCTGGCGTACGAGCAGTACTTC
v_call: TRBV7-6
d_call: TRBD2
clone_size: -
j_call: TRBJ2-7

cdr3_aa: CASSPPVTGVNEKLFF
cdr3_nt: TGTGCCAGCTCACCACCGGTTACAGGGGTTAATGAAAAACTGTTTTTT
v_call: TRBV18
d_call: TRBD1
clone_size: -
j_call: TRBJ1-4

cdr3_aa: CASSQADRKSEKLFF
cdr3_nt: TGCGCCAGCAGCCAAGCCGACAGGAAAAGTGAAAAACTGTTTTTT
v_call: TRBV4-3
d_call: -
clone_size: -
j_call: TRBJ1-4

cdr3_aa: CASSREGNTEAFF
cdr3_nt: TGTGCCAGCTCGCGAGAAGGGAACACTGAAGCTTTCTTT
v_call: TRBV18
d_call: -
clone_size: -
j_call: TRBJ1-1

cdr3_aa: CASSRPRSRVWQETQYF
cdr3_nt: TGTGCCAGCAGTCGTCCACGCTCCAGGGTATGGCAAGAGACCCAGTACTTC
v_call: TRBV11-2
d_call: -
clone_size: -
j_call: TRBJ2-5